This T cell receptor beta chain was identified in a study of blood T cell repertoires in COVID-19. The wider study: COVID-19 samples, acute and convalescent, were from the United States, Italy and Spain. In each case, the material was cDNA or gDNA derived from T cells, B-cell-depleted T cells, or PBMCs.

As handled by the study authors: Scientists estimated how many nucleated cells there were by amplifying reference gene primers. Using immunoSEQ multiplex PCR, the repertoire was profiled, and TCRdb retains in-frame clones only, with some absent. V, J and clone size derive from that table, while D and trimming were established from the DNA sequence. The sample records tens of thousands of clones, around nine tenths being singletons. V lost 3 bases and J 7 bases, leaving 10 bases between the germline ends. The CDR3 totals 14 residues. From germline, CDR1 is LNHDA and CDR2 SQIVND (reference sequence). This clone was seen a single time.

The clonotype was recovered from a man between 65 and 80 years old with acute or convalescent COVID-19. The chain is built from TRBV19 and TRBJ1-6; D perhaps matches TRBD1 (5 bases). The material sequenced was peripheral blood. The CDR3 nucleotides are TGTGCCAGTAGTATCGGACATGAAAATTCACCCCTCCACTTT. It translates to CASSIGHENSPLHF.